This TCR beta chain came from a study of blood T cell repertoires in COVID-19. The overall study: Acute and convalescent COVID-19 samples came from the United States, Italy and Spain. Sources were T cells, B-cell-depleted T cells, or PBMCs; the material itself was cDNA or gDNA.

Authors' methods: Researchers report that nucleated cell counts were estimated from reference gene primer amplification. Profiled with immunoSEQ multiplex PCR; TCRdb holds only in-frame clones, not every one. Clonal size and the V and J genes are those of that table, whereas D and trimming came from the DNA. Here the sample spans about 260,000 clones, approximately 80% being singletons. This CDR3 has 13 amino acids. CDR1 is ENHRY, CDR2 SYGVKD, per germline. Germline trimming cut 8 bases from V and 7 bases from J; bases unmatched to any gene: 7. Sequencing input: peripheral blood. This clonotype was sampled from a man aged 55-75 years with acute or convalescent COVID-19. The V gene is TRBV10-3, the J gene TRBJ2-3; TRBD2 matches 9 bases. CDR3: CAIASGDGNTQYF. For the CDR3, the DNA is TGTGCCATCGCTAGCGGGGATGGGAATACGCAGTATTTT.